A selection of T cell receptor beta chains follows, all from one sample in a study of cytomegalovirus exposure and HLA in healthy donors. Clones were sequenced by immunoSEQ multiplex PCR, and TCRdb holds only the in-frame ones, with some missing. The table has approximately 81,000 clones, just over 75% seen once. Sequencing was done on a sample of PBMCs. Receptors originate from a man aged 50 or older in good health and CMV-seropositive. The CDR3 runs from the conserved cysteine through the conserved F or W. Fields, in order: V gene, J gene, clone size, D gene, CDR3 DNA, CDR3 protein. A D gene is named only where the DNA matches it firmly. A clone size is listed for some rows: how often the clone was seen (once, few, many), or a class if it is expanded.

>TRBV18|TRBJ2-2|.|.
TGTGCCAGCTCACCCCCGGGTCCCCGGTCCGGGGAGCTGTTTTTT
CASSPPGPRSGELFF
>TRBV18|TRBJ1-1|.|.
TGTGCCAGCCAGGCCGTTCTCACTGAAGCTTTCTTT
CASQAVLTEAFF
>TRBV13|TRBJ2-3|.|.
TGTGCCAGCAGGCTAGGAGCAGATACGCAGTATTTT
CASRLGADTQYF
>TRBV2|TRBJ1-2|once|.
TGTGCCAGCAGTCGTTCCGGGGGAGATAACTATGGCTACACCTTC
CASSRSGGDNYGYTF
>TRBV5-6|TRBJ1-1|.|.
TGTGCCAGCAGCTATACATCTGAAGCTTTCTTT
CASSYTSEAFF
>TRBV13|TRBJ2-7|.|.
TGTGCCAGCAGCTTAGCGGGAGAGACCTACGAGCAGTACTTC
CASSLAGETYEQYF
>TRBV30|TRBJ1-4|.|.
TGTGCCTGGACGGGAGGCGGAGTTAGAAAAGGCTTTTTT
CAWTGGGVRKGFF
>TRBV5-1|TRBJ1-4|.|.
TGCGCCAGCAGCTTGGATCCAGCGGCAACTAATGAAAAACTGTTTTTT
CASSLDPAATNEKLFF
>TRBV27|TRBJ2-5|.|TRBD1
TGTGCCAGCACGGACAGGGTCCAAGAGACCCAGTACTTC
CASTDRVQETQYF
>TRBV4-1|TRBJ2-7|few|TRBD2
TGCGCCAGCAGCTACGGGACTATCTACGAGCAGTACTTC
CASSYGTIYEQYF
>TRBV2|TRBJ1-5|few|.
TGTGCCAGCAGAGGACAGCGGGGAATTAATCAGCCCCAGCATTTT
CASRGQRGINQPQHF